This T cell receptor beta chain was sequenced in a study of T cells in Graves' hyperthyroidism and ophthalmopathy. Study at large: Prior to any treatment, at the point of initial diagnosis, peripheral blood was collected. Findings and caveats of the study: Researchers report that a 13 V-J model separated ophthalmopathy from stable hyperthyroidism.

Orbital computed tomography and thyroid ultrasound, together with serum TRAb and thyroxine and clinical symptoms, were used for diagnoses. CDR3 length: 15 amino acids. The germline V and J ends were trimmed by 4 bases and 3 bases, with 13 bases remaining between them. The V gene's germline CDR1 is MNHEY and CDR2 SMNVEV (reference sequence). TCR beta CDR3 regions were amplified from RNA. RT-PCR in the first round (using the HTBI primer set) targeted the TCR CDR3. TCRdb analysed the multiplex PCR reads with MiXCR anew, one entry per CDR3 protein. The sample lists about 400,000 distinct CDR3 sequences, roughly 14% occurring once. This clonotype was detected only a few times. The antigen is undetermined.

The source of this sequence is a man younger than 30 with Graves' ophthalmopathy. V gene TRBV27 combines with J gene TRBJ2-1; maybe TRBD2 (6 bases). Sequencing input: blood. The CDR3 protein is CASSSQGSGYNEQFF. CDR3 coding DNA: TGTGCCAGCAGTTCCCAGGGTAGCGGCTACAATGAGCAGTTCTTC.